This TCR beta chain was recorded in a study of shared clonotypes between healthy human individuals. Across the whole study: Donors were a couple of women and a few men aged 18 to 49. Study outcomes and limitations: Relative to clonotypes present in all four donors, those not shared had lower generation probabilities.

Germline lookup yields CDR1 MNHEY and CDR2 SMNVEV (reference sequence). This CDR3 is built from 14 residues. V lost 1 base and J lost 3, with 9 bases in between. About this clone: The target antigen is unknown.

Clones were sequenced by immunoSEQ multiplex PCR, and TCRdb holds only the in-frame ones, with some missing. The data hold 560,000 or so clones, with about 96% observed a single time. CD45RO-negative CD8 cells positively selected for CCR7 made up the naive population, which excluded terminally differentiated effector memory CD45RA+ cells. Donors, without exception, were Caucasian adults residing in Nashville, Tennessee. This clonotype originated in a woman younger than 45 in good health. The rearrangement joins TRBV27 to TRBJ1-1; no clear D gene. The sample consisted of naive CD8+ T cells sorted from blood. The chain's CDR3 is CASSLWGVDTEAFF. In nucleotides, the CDR3 is TGTGCCAGCAGTTTATGGGGAGTTGACACTGAAGCTTTCTTT.